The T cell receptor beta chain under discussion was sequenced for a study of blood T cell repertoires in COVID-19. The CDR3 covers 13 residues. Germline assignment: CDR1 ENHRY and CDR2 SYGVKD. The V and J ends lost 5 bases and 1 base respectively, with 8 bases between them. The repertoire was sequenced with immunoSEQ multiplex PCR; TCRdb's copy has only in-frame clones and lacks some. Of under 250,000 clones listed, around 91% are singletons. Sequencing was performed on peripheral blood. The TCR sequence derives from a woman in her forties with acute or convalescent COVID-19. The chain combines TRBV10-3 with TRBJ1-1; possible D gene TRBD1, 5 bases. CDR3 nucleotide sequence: TGTGCCATCAGTAAAGGACAGAACACTGAAGCTTTCTTT. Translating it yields CAISKGQNTEAFF.